Each of the 21 T cell receptor beta chains below was sequenced from the same sample in a study of blood T cell repertoires in COVID-19. Using immunoSEQ multiplex PCR, the repertoire was profiled, and TCRdb retains in-frame clones only, with some absent. The sample has 100,000 to 130,000 clones; roughly 70% are singletons. Sequencing used peripheral blood. Every receptor here comes from a middle-aged woman with acute or convalescent COVID-19.

A single count supports this clone. V is TRBV6-2 or TRBV6-3 and J is TRBJ2-2; 9 positions agree with TRBD1. Germline CDR1 is MNHEY and CDR2 is SVGEGT. The trim removed 4 bases at V and 7 bases at J, leaving 4 bases unmatched. The CDR3 is made up of 14 amino acids. Written as DNA, the CDR3 is TGTGCCAGCAGTTTACAGGGGGCTAACGGGGAGCTGTTTTTT. Protein sequence: CASSLQGANGELFF.

The rearrangement uses TRBV6-1 and TRBJ1-4; possibly TRBD1 for D (5 bases). The CDR3 runs to 14 residues. Germline V gene lookup returns CDR1 MNHNS and CDR2 SASEGT. V was pared by 3 bases and J by 7 bases, with 12 bases between. CDR3 bases: TGTGCCAGCAGTGATGACGGGGGGGGTGAAAAACTGTTTTTT. It is translated as CASSDDGGGEKLFF.

The rearrangement links TRBV7-2 to TRBJ2-3; TRBD2 matches at 9 bases. Germline CDR1 reads SGHTA; CDR2 reads FQGNSA. The V segment lost 1 base and the J segment 0 bases; nucleotides outside the gene matches: 8. CDR3 size: 18 residues. CDR3 nucleotides: TGTGCCAGCAGCTTAGGCCGGGGTGCGGGGGGGAGCACAGATACGCAGTATTTT. Amino acid sequence: CASSLGRGAGGSTDTQYF.

The rearrangement uses TRBV2 and TRBJ2-7, with 7 bases lining up with TRBD1. The CDR3 is made up of 14 amino acids. V was clipped by 1 base and J by 5 bases; unmatched bases: 5. From germline, CDR1 is SNHLY and CDR2 FYNNEI. CDR3 sequence (DNA): TGTGCCAGCAGTGAAGGCAGGGGGATGCACGAGCAGTACTTC. This encodes CASSEGRGMHEQYF.

V is TRBV5-1 and J is TRBJ2-3; 9 nucleotides agree with TRBD1. The CDR3 is made up of 17 amino acids. Germline V lookup: CDR1 SGHRS, CDR2 YFSETQ. After removal of 6 bases from V and 6 bases from J, the junction contained 17 bases not matched to a gene. The CDR3 nucleotides read TGCGCCAGCACCCAAGTCACCGGGACAGGGATGAGGGATACGCAGTATTTT. This codes for CASTQVTGTGMRDTQYF.

The table lists this clone with a count of one. The chain's CDR3 is CASSEAFGNTIYF. The CDR3 DNA is TGTGCCAGCAGTGAAGCCTTCGGAAACACCATATATTTT. The genes are TRBV6-1 and TRBJ1-3; D remains ambiguous. The CDR3 sequence is 13 residues long. Germline V CDR1 and CDR2: MNHNS, SASEGT. V lost 0 bases, J lost 4 bases, and 4 bases lay in between.

This chain joins TRBV30 and TRBJ2-5, with no clear D. CDR1 is GTSNPN, CDR2 SVGIG, per germline (reference sequence). CDR3 size: 13 residues. The V end lost 1 base, the J end lost 1 base, and 7 bases lay between the germline ends. The CDR3 protein is CAWSGSGQETQYF. CDR3 DNA: TGTGCCTGGAGTGGGTCAGGCCAAGAGACCCAGTACTTC.

V and J are TRBV20-1 and TRBJ2-3; 7 bases align to TRBD1. This CDR3 is built from 14 residues. Germline V gene sequence: CDR1 DFQATT, CDR2 SNEGSKA (reference sequence). J lost 2 bases, V lost 3 bases, and 5 bases had no gene match. The CDR3 sequence: CSASRTGPTDTQYF. CDR3 coding DNA: TGCAGTGCTAGTAGGACAGGCCCCACAGATACGCAGTATTTT.

This clone has only a few counts. The chain carries TRBV28 and TRBJ2-7; 10 bases line up with TRBD1. Trimming at V came to 6 bases and at J to 3 bases, leaving 5 bases not matched to a gene. CDR1 and CDR2 (germline): MDHEN, SYDVKM. The CDR3 totals 14 residues. This chain's CDR3 is CASRSGTGDYEQYF. Here the CDR3 DNA reads TGTGCCAGCAGGTCCGGGACAGGGGACTACGAGCAGTACTTC.

This sequence joins TRBV11-2 and TRBJ2-7; 8 positions agree with TRBD2. The ends lost 4 bases at V and 5 bases at J; junction bases unmatched: 13. This CDR3 has 16 residues. Germline V gene lookup returns CDR1 SGHAT and CDR2 FQNNGV. The CDR3 protein is CASSSTPGLGMNEQYF. The CDR3 DNA reads TGTGCCAGCAGCTCCACCCCGGGACTAGGTATGAACGAGCAGTACTTC.

V usage is TRBV7-2 and J usage is TRBJ1-1; TRBD1 is a possible D gene (5 bases). The length of the CDR3 is 12 residues. Trimming left V 4 bases short and J 5 bases short, with 8 bases between. Germline-derived CDR1 and CDR2 are SGHTA and FQGNSA. The CDR3 coding sequence is TGTGCCAGCAGCTGGGGGGAGACTGAAGCTTTCTTT. Translation gives CASSWGETEAFF.

This clone was seen once. The V and J genes are TRBV5-1 and TRBJ2-2; 7 bases agree with TRBD1. V was clipped by 6 bases and J by 5 bases; unmatched bases: 10. The CDR3 extends over 15 amino acids. Looked up from germline, CDR1 is SGHRS and CDR2 is YFSETQ. CDR3 coding DNA: TGCGCCAGCATTGGAACAGGGGCGTCAACCGGGGAGCTGTTTTTT. Its translation: CASIGTGASTGELFF.

This clone appeared a few times. The V and J genes are TRBV7-2 and TRBJ1-5, with 9 bases lining up with TRBD1. The length of the CDR3 is 16 residues. V lost 6 bases, J lost 0 bases, and 6 bases stayed unmatched. CDR1 is SGHTA, CDR2 FQGNSA, per germline. Written as DNA, the CDR3 is TGTGCCAGCAGGGCCGGGACAGGGAGTAGCAATCAGCCCCAGCATTTT. As protein: CASRAGTGSSNQPQHF.

The V and J genes are TRBV9 and TRBJ2-1, with D tentatively TRBD2 (6 bases). The V end was cut by 4 bases, the J end by 0 bases, with 17 bases between. The germline gives CDR1 SGDLS, CDR2 YYNGEE. The CDR3 runs 17 residues. CDR3 loop: CASSPRLAVSSYNEQFF. The CDR3 nucleotides read TGTGCCAGCAGCCCGAGATTAGCGGTGAGCTCCTACAATGAGCAGTTCTTC.

This chain joins TRBV5-4 and TRBJ1-6; D perhaps matches TRBD1 (5 bases). V was clipped by 4 bases and J by 5 bases, with 16 bases between them. Germline lookup yields CDR1 SGHNT and CDR2 YYREEE (reference sequence). The length of the CDR3 is 16 residues. The CDR3 loop is CASSQHGGSDNSPLHF. CDR3 in DNA: TGTGCCAGCAGCCAACACGGGGGGTCAGATAATTCACCCCTCCACTTT.

The rearrangement uses TRBV3-1 (or the pseudogene TRBV3-2) and TRBJ1-1; 9 nucleotides match TRBD1. CDR3 length: 15 amino acids. In germline, CDR1 is LGHDT, CDR2 YNNKEL (reference sequence). The junction had 6 bases not matched to a gene; V was cut back by 6 bases and J by 1 base. The CDR3 coding sequence is TGTGCCAGCAGTCCTCCGGGACAGGGGAACACTGAAGCTTTCTTT. It translates to CASSPPGQGNTEAFF.

This chain uses TRBV15 with TRBJ1-1, with unresolved D. This CDR3 is 13 amino acids long. CDR1 and CDR2 (germline): LNHNV, YYDKDF (reference sequence). V dropped 2 bases and J dropped 5 bases, with 9 bases sitting between them. The CDR3 protein is CATSRTTGTEAFF. The CDR3 nucleotides read TGTGCCACCAGCAGAACTACCGGAACTGAAGCTTTCTTT.

This clone was recorded only once. The chain is built from TRBV19 and TRBJ2-1, with unresolved D. The CDR3 has 14 amino acids. CDR1 LNHDA and CDR2 SQIVND come from the germline V gene (reference sequence). Trimming shortened V by 9 bases and J by 5 bases, and 17 bases separated the two germline ends. The CDR3 spells CASQSTLLDNEQFF. CDR3 nucleotide sequence: TGTGCCAGCCAGTCGACACTTTTAGACAATGAGCAGTTCTTC.

The J gene is TRBJ2-5, the V gene TRBV2; a possible D gene is TRBD1 (6 bases). Per germline, CDR1 SNHLY and CDR2 FYNNEI. Trimming stripped 10 bases from V and 1 base from J, with 19 bases between. The CDR3 extends over 15 amino acids. CDR3 loop: CATIPKDSPQETQYF. The CDR3 DNA sequence: TGTGCCACAATACCTAAGGACAGTCCCCAAGAGACCCAGTACTTC.

This chain's CDR3 is CASSEVRGGGNTQYF. Here the CDR3 DNA reads TGTGCCAGCAGTGAAGTGAGGGGGGGCGGGAATACGCAGTATTTT. The chain carries TRBV2 and TRBJ2-3, with a weak D call TRBD2 (7 bases). Trimming removed 1 base at V and 7 bases at J, with 15 bases between. The CDR3 covers 15 residues. Germline V gene lookup returns CDR1 SNHLY and CDR2 FYNNEI. The full variable domain, in which reference TRBV2 and TRBJ2-3 provide the parts outside the CDR3, is EPEVTQTPSHQVTQMGQEVILRCVPISNHLYFYWYRQILGQKVEFLVSFYNNEISEKSEIFDDQFSVERPDGSNFTLKIRSTKLEDSAMYFCASSEVRGGGNTQYFGPGTRLTVL.

In this sample, this clone turned up once. The V gene is TRBV30, the J gene TRBJ1-4; D possibly corresponds to TRBD1 (5 bases). CDR3 length: 16 amino acids. Germline V gives CDR1 GTSNPN, CDR2 SVGIG (reference sequence). Trimming cost V 5 bases and J 0 bases, with 16 bases left between them. CDR3: CAWGPGWKATNEKLFF. CDR3 nucleotide sequence: TGTGCCTGGGGACCAGGGTGGAAAGCAACTAATGAAAAACTGTTTTTT.